This T cell receptor (beta chain) was identified in a study of read filtering for tumor transcriptome and immune sequencing. Turning to the study itself: Revised staging placed 8 or 9 patients in R-ISS I, about 15 in II, 6 or 7 in III. RNA-seq yielded only roughly 85 to 1,400 TCR reads, IR-seq about 4 to 10.27 million. General study points: Roughly 79% of IR-seq clonotypes had one read, totaling approximately 4% of reads; RNA-seq: about 69% and 49%. The CD138-negative fraction was mixed bone marrow immune cells, not pure T cells.

The table lists this clonotype with many counts. Its specificity is not known. Germline CDR1 SEHNR, CDR2 FQNEAQ (reference sequence). The CDR3 has 15 residues. J was trimmed by 10 bases and V by 5 bases; bases with no gene match: 11. Molecular barcoded adaptors covering alpha/delta and beta/gamma chains were used on approximately 440 ng RNA. A single record per CDR3 protein comes from TCRdb applying MiXCR to the reads. The sample lists roughly 130,000 distinct CDR3 sequences, 10% to 15% occurring once. The rearrangement joins TRBV7-9 to TRBJ1-4; 9 bases match TRBD1. The sequence derives from a donor at least 40 years old with multiple myeloma. The sequenced sample consisted of a population of CD138-negative cells sorted from bone marrow. In DNA, the CDR3 is TGTGCCAGCAGCAGACCGGGACAGGGACTCTCAAAACTGTTTTTT. It encodes CASSRPGQGLSKLFF.